A single sample is the source of the 6 T cell receptor beta chains below, sequenced in a study of blood T cell repertoires in COVID-19. Using immunoSEQ multiplex PCR, the repertoire was profiled, and TCRdb retains in-frame clones only, with some absent. The sample contains some 150,000 clones, 80% of which appear only once. The sequencing input was peripheral blood. The receptors derive from a man between 60 and 70 years old with active or convalescent COVID-19.

The CDR3 spells CASSLVGGESYEQYF. CDR3 in DNA: TGTGCCAGCAGCTTAGTCGGCGGGGAGTCCTACGAGCAGTACTTC. This chain links TRBV7-2 with TRBJ2-7; possible D gene TRBD2, 6 bases. The germline CDR1 and CDR2 sequences are SGHTA and FQGNSA. The CDR3 length is 15 residues. Trimming shortened V by 1 base and J by 1 base, and 11 bases separated the two germline ends.

The V gene is TRBV18, the J gene TRBJ1-1, with 7 bases matching TRBD1. The CDR3 covers 15 residues. The germline CDR1 and CDR2 sequences are KGHSH and LQKENI. V gave up 6 bases and J gave up 0 bases; unmatched junction bases: 7. For the CDR3, the DNA is TGTGCCAGCTCCCCGGACAGGAAGATGAACACTGAAGCTTTCTTT. Translated: CASSPDRKMNTEAFF.

V usage is TRBV6-5 and J usage is TRBJ2-7; 10 bases are a match to TRBD2. Germline CDR1 is MNHEY and CDR2 is SVGAGI. The CDR3 spans 14 residues. With 4 bases clipped from V and 5 bases from J, the junction kept 5 bases outside the gene matches. CDR3 DNA: TGTGCCAGCAGTTCCGGACTAGCGGTCGACGAGCAGTACTTC. This gives the protein CASSSGLAVDEQYF.

This clone was picked up a small number of times. V is TRBV4-1 and J is TRBJ2-7, with no clear D. This CDR3 is 14 amino acids long. V gave up 3 bases and J gave up 0 bases, with 9 bases separating them. Germline values: CDR1 MGHRA, CDR2 YSYEKL. The CDR3 DNA is TGCGCCAGCAGCCATCACTTGAGCTCCTACGAGCAGTACTTC. The encoded protein is CASSHHLSSYEQYF.

In this sample, this clone turned up a few times. CDR3 amino acids: CSVAGSSGSRYEQYF. The DNA for the CDR3 is TGCAGCGTCGCGGGTTCTAGCGGGAGTAGGTACGAGCAGTACTTC. The rearrangement links TRBV29-1 to TRBJ2-7; 10 nucleotides agree with TRBD2. The CDR3 has 15 amino acids. Germline trimming cut 6 bases from V and 4 bases from J; bases unmatched to any gene: 12. The germline gives CDR1 SQVTM, CDR2 ANQGSEA.

The gene calls are TRBV5-1 and TRBJ1-1; TRBD1 is a possible D gene (5 bases). This CDR3 is built from 15 residues. Germline V gene sequence: CDR1 SGHRS, CDR2 YFSETQ. Trimming cost V 9 bases and J 2 bases, with 20 bases left between them. The CDR3 bases are TGCGCCAACACTCGACAGACATCCACCAACACTGAAGCTTTCTTT. This encodes CANTRQTSTNTEAFF.